Listed here are 10 T cell receptor beta chains from one sample, sequenced in a study of T-cell memory formation after mild COVID-19. TCRdb re-analysed the 5' RACE reads in MiXCR, keeping a single row per CDR3 protein. The sample shows under 350,000 distinct CDR3 sequences, 15% to 20% of them seen only once. The sample consisted of PBMCs or a T cell subset sorted from them (not recorded which). These receptors came from a man aged 18 to 29 who had mild COVID-19 (a few samples of this study predate the infection). Cell type and time point are not known.

The rearrangement joins TRBV7-2 to TRBJ2-1; the D is unclear. Germline values: CDR1 SGHTA, CDR2 FQGNSA. The ends were cut back, 3 bases at V and 7 bases at J, with 13 bases in the middle. The CDR3 covers 14 residues. CDR3 sequence reads: CASSLAALANEQFF. Written as DNA, the CDR3 is TGTGCCAGCAGCTTGGCCGCCTTGGCAAATGAGCAGTTCTTC.

This rearrangement joins TRBV5-5 to TRBJ2-1, with 9 bases identical to TRBD2. V shed 0 bases, J shed 7 bases, and the junction held 14 bases outside the gene matches. The CDR3 consists of 18 residues. From germline, CDR1 is SGHKS and CDR2 YYEKEE (reference sequence). CDR3 nucleotides: TGTGCCAGCAGCTTGGTAATTCAGCGGGGGGAAGCAAATAATGAGCAGTTCTTC. Residues: CASSLVIQRGEANNEQFF.

This clonotype has just a few counts. The rearrangement links TRBV6-2 or TRBV6-3 to TRBJ2-7; either TRBD1 or TRBD2 may supply D (6 bases each). CDR1 is MNHEY and CDR2 is SVGEGT in the germline V gene. This CDR3 is built from 17 residues. Trimming took off 5 bases at V and 2 bases at J, with 22 bases between the two ends. In nucleotides, the CDR3 is TGTGCCAGCAGTAAGGGGGTCTTCGGGGGCATCACCTACGAGCAGTACTTC. Encoded protein: CASSKGVFGGITYEQYF.

The chain combines TRBV9 with TRBJ1-2; 8 positions agree with TRBD1. V was pared by 3 bases and J by 4 bases, with 11 bases of the junction left unmatched. This CDR3 region has 16 residues. Per the germline V gene, CDR1 is SGDLS and CDR2 is YYNGEE. This CDR3 reads CASSEDNRGVGYGYTF. The DNA for the CDR3 is TGTGCCAGCAGCGAAGACAACAGGGGGGTCGGCTATGGCTACACCTTC.

This clonotype was observed a few times. J is TRBJ2-2 and V is TRBV24-1, with 7 bases fitting TRBD2. Germline CDR1 is KGHDR and CDR2 is SFDVKD. The J segment lost 5 bases and the V segment lost 0 bases, leaving 2 bases of the junction unmatched. This CDR3 comprises 15 residues. This CDR3 is CATSDLRRGTGELFF. CDR3 in DNA: TGTGCCACCAGTGATTTGCGGCGGGGGACCGGGGAGCTGTTTTTT.

Regarding this clonotype: A much more abundant neighbour one base away suggests this may be a read error. This sequence joins TRBV4-3 and TRBJ2-5; a weak D match, TRBD2 (7 bases). Germline V gene lookup returns CDR1 LGHNA and CDR2 YSLEER. Trimming pared 1 base from V and 5 bases from J, leaving 14 bases between. The CDR3 contains 15 residues. CDR3 sequence reads: CASSQAWGGQETQYF. The CDR3 DNA reads TGCGCCAGCAGCCAAGCGTGGGGGGGCCAGGAGACCCAGTACTTC.

The chain uses TRBV18 and TRBJ2-7; 7 nucleotides agree with TRBD2. The CDR3 is 15 amino acids. Germline V CDR1 and CDR2: KGHSH, LQKENI. The ends lost 5 bases at V and 0 bases at J; junction bases unmatched: 7. The CDR3 protein is CASSAAGTSSYEQYF. The CDR3 DNA follows: TGTGCCAGCTCAGCAGCGGGGACCAGCTCCTACGAGCAGTACTTC.

At least ten counts were recorded for this clonotype. This chain links TRBV4-1 with TRBJ2-5, with TRBD1 as a possible D gene (5 bases). Deletions cut 1 base from V and 4 bases from J, with 13 bases between. Looked up from germline, CDR1 is MGHRA and CDR2 is YSYEKL. CDR3 length equals 15 residues. The CDR3 loop reads CASSQGQGTRETQYF. The CDR3, as DNA: TGCGCCAGCAGCCAAGGTCAGGGAACGAGAGAGACCCAGTACTTC.

This clonotype was seen more than once but under ten times. The V gene is TRBV29-1, the J gene TRBJ1-3, with no clear D. Looked up from germline, CDR1 is SQVTM and CDR2 is ANQGSEA. The CDR3 spans 11 residues. V was trimmed by 3 bases and J by 4 bases, leaving 4 bases between them. The CDR3 spells CSVDRGNTIYF. The CDR3 region has the DNA TGCAGCGTTGATCGCGGAAACACCATATATTTT.

The rearrangement joins TRBV10-3 to TRBJ2-3; 13 bases line up with TRBD2. Per the germline V gene, CDR1 is ENHRY and CDR2 is SYGVKD. The CDR3 is made up of 16 amino acids. After removal of 6 bases from V and 6 bases from J, the junction contained 9 bases not matched to a gene. The CDR3 region is CAISDPGLAGIDTQYF. The CDR3 bases are TGTGCCATCAGCGACCCGGGACTAGCGGGGATTGATACGCAGTATTTT.